The clone carrying this T cell receptor beta chain has just a few counts. The treatment is: oral pan-JAK inhibitor, 5-10 mg twice daily. In each case, RNA was isolated and then reverse transcribed into cDNA as the sequencing template. The table came from immunoSEQ multiplex PCR; TCRdb's copy has only in-frame clones and leaves some out. Of approximately 180,000 clones listed, roughly 63% are singletons. This record belongs to a study of CD8+ T cells in alopecia areata. Study-level background: By percentage of affected scalp area, the severity of treated patients was scored.

This CDR3 contains 14 residues. The ends lost 5 bases at V and 4 bases at J; junction bases unmatched: 7. CDR1 and CDR2 from the germline V gene are SQVTM and ANQGSEA. V gene TRBV29-1 combines with J gene TRBJ2-3, with 9 nucleotides matching TRBD1. Sample: CD4+ T cells sorted from blood, taken at approximately week 56, from a patient treated with tofacitinib. The TCR was taken from a human donor with alopecia areata. The CDR3 loop reads CSVTGGRLADTQYF. The CDR3 nucleotides read TGCAGCGTTACAGGGGGCAGATTGGCAGATACGCAGTATTTT.